One sample yielded the 31 T cell receptor beta chains listed below, sequenced in a study of blood T cell repertoires in COVID-19. Profiled with immunoSEQ multiplex PCR; TCRdb holds only in-frame clones, not every one. The repertoire holds more than 25,000 clones, approximately 83% seen once, with around 30% in the top ten. The sequenced sample was peripheral blood. These TCRs come from a woman older than 75 with COVID-19, enrolled during active disease.

This clone was detected once. This chain's CDR3 is CASSYQGIQYF. DNA of the CDR3: TGTGCCAGCAGTTACCAGGGGATTCAGTACTTC. This chain links TRBV6-5 with TRBJ2-4, with D perhaps TRBD1 (6 bases). The germline V gene has CDR1 MNHEY and CDR2 SVGAGI. Trimming took off 2 bases at V and 10 bases at J, with 6 bases between the two ends. This CDR3 is built from 11 residues.

The V gene is TRBV11-2, the J gene TRBJ2-2; D ambiguous. Trimming took 3 bases from V and 1 from J, leaving 3 bases between them. The germline V gene encodes CDR1 SGHAT and CDR2 FQNNGV. This CDR3 spans 13 amino acids. CDR3 in DNA: TGTGCCAGCAGCTTCCGGAACACCGGGGAGCTGTTTTTT. The encoded protein is CASSFRNTGELFF.

The V and J genes are TRBV19 and TRBJ1-6, with 9 bases aligning to TRBD1. The J segment lost 8 bases and the V segment lost 6 bases, leaving 8 bases of the junction unmatched. CDR1 is LNHDA and CDR2 is SQIVND in the germline V gene (reference sequence). The CDR3 sequence is 15 residues long. CDR3 sequence (DNA): TGTGCCAGTAGCCCCGGGACAGGGAGGTATTCACCCCTCCACTTT. Translation: CASSPGTGRYSPLHF.

V and J are TRBV3-1 (or the pseudogene TRBV3-2) and TRBJ1-2; D uncertain. V gave up 4 bases and J gave up 4 bases, with 16 bases separating them. The germline CDR1 and CDR2 sequences are LGHDT and YNNKEL (reference sequence). There are 15 residues in the CDR3. The DNA of the CDR3 is TGTGCCAGCAGCCTAACCCTTCTCTCAGGCTATGGCTACACCTTC. Amino acids: CASSLTLLSGYGYTF.

This clone has only a few counts. V is TRBV11-2 and J is TRBJ1-1; 7 positions match TRBD1. CDR1 and CDR2 from the germline V gene are SGHAT and FQNNGV. With 6 bases clipped from V and 1 base from J, the junction kept 2 bases outside the gene matches. The CDR3 has 13 residues. CDR3 bases: TGTGCCAGCAGTAGACAGGGGAACACTGAAGCTTTCTTT. This encodes CASSRQGNTEAFF.

This clone was picked up a small number of times. J is TRBJ1-2 and V is TRBV30; 8 bases are a match to TRBD1. The CDR3 runs to 15 residues. Germline V gene data show CDR1 as GTSNPN and CDR2 as SVGIG (reference sequence). V lost 0 bases and J lost 6; bases outside the gene matches: 9. CDR3 in DNA: TGTGCCTGGAGTGTTTGGGAGACAGGGGCCGATGGCTACACCTTC. This encodes CAWSVWETGADGYTF.

This clone was counted between two and nine times. The chain carries TRBV2 and TRBJ1-4; 7 bases fit TRBD1. V trimming: 4 bases; J trimming: 5 bases; junction bases outside the gene matches: 7. This CDR3 is 15 amino acids long. The germline V gene has CDR1 SNHLY and CDR2 FYNNEI. DNA for the CDR3: TGTGCCAGCAGTGTCGAAGGGGGCTGGAATGAAAAACTGTTTTTT. The encoded protein is CASSVEGGWNEKLFF. Filled out from reference TRBV2 and TRBJ1-4, the complete variable domain reads EPEVTQTPSHQVTQMGQEVILRCVPISNHLYFYWYRQILGQKVEFLVSFYNNEISEKSEIFDDQFSVERPDGSNFTLKIRSTKLEDSAMYFCASSVEGGWNEKLFFGSGTQLSVL.

This chain connects TRBV19 to TRBJ2-2; 8 bases map to TRBD2. The CDR3 totals 17 residues. CDR1 LNHDA and CDR2 SQIVND come from the germline V gene (reference sequence). The V gene end was trimmed by 2 bases and the J gene end by 5 bases; junction bases not matched to a gene: 10. Here the CDR3 DNA reads TGTGCCAGTAGTATATCGAGCGGGGGAACCGGGACCGGGGAGCTGTTTTTT. It translates to CASSISSGGTGTGELFF.

This chain links TRBV18 with TRBJ2-7, with 7 bases fitting TRBD2. CDR1 KGHSH and CDR2 LQKENI come from the germline V gene. Trimming removed 3 bases from V and 7 bases from J; junction bases left unmatched: 15. The CDR3 runs to 16 residues. CDR3 region: CASSPQAGGTIWEQYF. The CDR3 DNA reads as TGTGCCAGCTCACCCCAGGCCGGGGGGACTATATGGGAGCAGTACTTC.

This clone was counted between two and nine times. The chain recombines TRBV7-2 with TRBJ2-2, with 8 bases matching TRBD2. The length of the CDR3 is 15 residues. The trim removed 5 bases at V and 0 bases at J, leaving 2 bases unmatched. The germline CDR1 and CDR2 sequences are SGHTA and FQGNSA. CDR3 coding DNA: TGTGCCAGCAGCGTTAGCGGGGCGAACACCGGGGAGCTGTTTTTT. Its protein product is CASSVSGANTGELFF.

V gene TRBV5-1 combines with J gene TRBJ1-4, with 8 positions matching TRBD1. Per germline, CDR1 SGHRS and CDR2 YFSETQ. J lost 7 bases, V lost 2 bases, and 4 bases had no gene match. The CDR3 has 14 residues. CDR3 sequence: CASSFGTGLEKLFF. CDR3 nucleotides: TGCGCCAGCAGCTTCGGGACAGGCCTTGAAAAACTGTTTTTT.

The rearrangement joins TRBV15 to TRBJ2-6; 10 bases align to TRBD1. Trimming removed 4 bases from V and 2 bases from J; junction bases left unmatched: 11. The length of the CDR3 is 19 residues. Germline V gene sequence: CDR1 LNHNV, CDR2 YYDKDF (reference sequence). The CDR3 is CATSTYGGTGEAGANVLTF. The DNA for the CDR3 is TGTGCCACCAGCACCTACGGGGGGACAGGGGAGGCTGGGGCCAACGTCCTGACTTTC.

The gene calls are TRBV3-1 (or the pseudogene TRBV3-2) and TRBJ2-7, with TRBD1 identical over 7 bases. Germline V lookup: CDR1 LGHDT, CDR2 YNNKEL (reference sequence). There are 13 residues in the CDR3. J lost 1 base, V lost 6 bases, and 3 bases had no gene match. The CDR3 region has the DNA TGTGCCAGCAGTTCGGACAGGTCCTACGAGCAGTACTTC. It encodes CASSSDRSYEQYF.

The V call is TRBV29-1, the J call TRBJ1-1, with 9 bases identical to TRBD1. The CDR3 covers 12 residues. Germline CDR1 and CDR2: SQVTM and ANQGSEA. Trimming at V came to 5 bases and at J to 4 bases, leaving 2 bases not matched to a gene. The CDR3 sequence: CSVRTGATEAFF. The CDR3, as DNA: TGCAGCGTTCGGACAGGGGCCACTGAAGCTTTCTTT.

The chain has TRBV5-6 and TRBJ1-4; 8 positions agree with TRBD1. J lost 3 bases, V lost 2 bases, and 3 bases had no gene match. Germline-derived CDR1 and CDR2 are SGHDT and YYEEEE. The CDR3 has 15 residues. In nucleotides, the CDR3 is TGTGCCAGCAGCTTTGACAGGGGTCCTAATGAAAAACTGTTTTTT. Translated: CASSFDRGPNEKLFF. The variable domain in full, completed from reference TRBV5-6 and TRBJ1-4, reads DAGVTQSPTHLIKTRGQQVTLRCSPKSGHDTVSWYQQALGQGPQFIFQYYEEEERQRGNFPDRFSGHQFPNYSSELNVNALLLGDSALYLCASSFDRGPNEKLFFGSGTQLSVL.

This chain uses TRBV5-4 with TRBJ2-5, with 7 positions matching TRBD1. The CDR3 spans 14 residues. Germline V gene data show CDR1 as SGHNT and CDR2 as YYREEE (reference sequence). V trimming: 3 bases; J trimming: 5 bases; junction bases outside the gene matches: 7. The DNA of the CDR3 is TGTGCCAGCAGCTATACAGGGGCTGGGGAGACCCAGTACTTC. Translation: CASSYTGAGETQYF.

The rearrangement links TRBV14 to TRBJ1-1, with D possibly matching TRBD1 (6 bases). The CDR3 loop spans 14 amino acids. V lost 3 bases and J lost 6, with 14 bases in between. Germline V gives CDR1 SGHDN, CDR2 FVKESK. CDR3 loop: CASSQAGGRAEAFF. The CDR3 coding sequence is TGTGCCAGCAGCCAGGCGGGGGGCAGGGCTGAAGCTTTCTTT.

The chain has TRBV4-1 and TRBJ2-1; D might be TRBD2 (7 bases). V lost 1 base and J lost 6, with 16 bases in between. This CDR3 is built from 16 residues. From germline, CDR1 is MGHRA and CDR2 YSYEKL. CDR3 loop: CASSQGGGPSANEQFF. In DNA, the CDR3 is TGCGCCAGCAGCCAAGGGGGGGGCCCCTCGGCCAATGAGCAGTTCTTC.

This rearrangement joins TRBV4-1 to TRBJ2-5; D may be TRBD1 (6 bases). Looked up from germline, CDR1 is MGHRA and CDR2 is YSYEKL. V was pared by 4 bases and J by 2 bases, with 14 bases between. The CDR3 spans 15 residues. The CDR3 DNA sequence: TGCGCCAGCAGCCGAAGTGGTACAGGGCAAGAGACCCAGTACTTC. Translation gives CASSRSGTGQETQYF.

The V and J genes are TRBV7-8 and TRBJ1-1, with D possibly being TRBD1 (5 bases). Germline CDR1 and CDR2: SGHVS and FQNEAQ. V dropped 1 base and J dropped 0 bases, with 12 bases sitting between them. The CDR3 has 16 amino acids. CDR3 DNA: TGTGCCAGCAGCTTAGGAAGCGGGGCACTGAACACTGAAGCTTTCTTT. It translates to CASSLGSGALNTEAFF.

This CDR3 reads CASSDGTPYNEQFF. Here the CDR3 DNA reads TGTGCCAGCAGTGACGGGACACCCTACAATGAGCAGTTCTTC. The V gene is TRBV2, the J gene TRBJ2-1; D possibly corresponds to TRBD1 (6 bases). Per germline, CDR1 SNHLY and CDR2 FYNNEI. The CDR3 totals 14 residues. Deletions cut 3 bases from V and 2 bases from J, with 8 bases between.

The chain links TRBV6-5 to TRBJ2-5; 10 bases align to TRBD2. The V and J ends lost 8 bases and 7 bases, in that order; junction bases with no gene match: 7. The germline CDR1 and CDR2 sequences are MNHEY and SVGAGI. The CDR3 runs 13 residues. The CDR3 reads CASSGTSVGTQYF. CDR3 DNA sequence: TGTGCCAGCTCCGGGACTAGCGTGGGGACCCAGTACTTC.

The V call is TRBV6-5, the J call TRBJ2-7; D unclear. The CDR3 is 12 residues long. From germline, CDR1 is MNHEY and CDR2 SVGAGI. The ends were cut back, 9 bases at V and 0 bases at J, with 9 bases in the middle. The CDR3 nucleotides are TGTGCCAGGACGGCTAGCTCCTACGAGCAGTACTTC. This sequence encodes CARTASSYEQYF.

This sequence joins TRBV5-1 and TRBJ2-1; TRBD2 matches 9 bases. The CDR3 runs to 13 residues. Trimming cost V 5 bases and J 5 bases; bases outside gene matches: 2. Germline V gene lookup returns CDR1 SGHRS and CDR2 YFSETQ. The DNA for the CDR3 is TGCGCCAGCAGGACTAGCGGTAACAATGAGCAGTTCTTC. Its protein product is CASRTSGNNEQFF.

The chain joins TRBV7-9 to TRBJ1-6; 7 bases map to TRBD1. This CDR3 has 15 amino acids. Trimming cost V 1 base and J 5 bases; bases outside gene matches: 2. From germline, CDR1 is SEHNR and CDR2 FQNEAQ (reference sequence). This CDR3 is CASSLGGTDNSPLHF. CDR3 nucleotides: TGTGCCAGCAGCTTAGGGGGGACAGATAATTCACCCCTCCACTTT.

As to this clone: The junction departs from germline at one end; a sequencing error may be responsible. The CDR3 region is CASSLDSGTSGAVF. Here the CDR3 DNA reads TGTGCCAGCAGCTTAGATTCGGGGACTAGCGGGGCTGTGTTC. This chain joins TRBV11-2 and TRBJ2-7; TRBD2 matches 13 bases. From germline, CDR1 is SGHAT and CDR2 FQNNGV. This CDR3 spans 14 amino acids.

The V call is TRBV7-2, the J call TRBJ2-5; 11 nucleotides agree with TRBD2. CDR3 size: 16 residues. After removal of 2 bases from V and 2 bases from J, the junction contained 4 bases not matched to a gene. Germline V gene data show CDR1 as SGHTA and CDR2 as FQGNSA. In DNA form, the CDR3 reads TGTGCCAGCAGCTTATTTAGCGGGGGGGGACAAGAGACCCAGTACTTC. This translates into CASSLFSGGGQETQYF.

The rearrangement joins TRBV25-1 to TRBJ2-1, with 8 bases lining up with TRBD1. The ends lost 1 base at V and 8 bases at J; junction bases unmatched: 7. The CDR3 is made up of 15 amino acids. Germline V gene data show CDR1 as MGHDK and CDR2 as SYGVNS. This CDR3 is CASSELGQGSDEQFF. The CDR3 bases are TGTGCCAGCAGTGAATTAGGACAGGGCTCGGATGAGCAGTTCTTC.

The V call is TRBV19, the J call TRBJ2-5; D uncertain. There are 14 residues in the CDR3. V gave up 4 bases and J gave up 1 base, with 10 bases separating them. CDR1 and CDR2 from the germline V gene are LNHDA and SQIVND (reference sequence). CDR3 in amino acids: CASSTRLSQETQYF. In DNA, the CDR3 is TGTGCCAGTAGTACCCGACTGTCCCAAGAGACCCAGTACTTC.

The genes are TRBV27 and TRBJ1-1; D is perhaps TRBD1 (6 bases). V was pared by 6 bases and J by 5 bases, with 13 bases between. The CDR3 length is 13 residues. Germline-derived CDR1 and CDR2 are MNHEY and SMNVEV (reference sequence). The CDR3 here is CASRLGGWTEAFF. The CDR3 coding sequence is TGTGCCAGCAGGCTAGGGGGATGGACTGAAGCTTTCTTT.

The chain carries TRBV5-1 and TRBJ2-1, with a weak D call TRBD1 (6 bases). Trimming stripped 1 base from V and 3 bases from J, with 8 bases between. This CDR3 region has 14 residues. The germline V gene has CDR1 SGHRS and CDR2 YFSETQ. Here the CDR3 DNA reads TGCGCCAGCAGCTTGAAGGACAGCTACAATGAGCAGTTCTTC. Its translation is CASSLKDSYNEQFF.